This T cell receptor beta chain emerged from a study of naive and memory T cell subsets (dated by TCRdb to 2016 to 2017). General notes on the study: The study applied an open-source, UMI-based TCR alpha and beta sequencing pipeline to sorted naive and memory peripheral blood T cell subsets. The results of the functional CMV T cell responses matched the IgG serology results in every case. RNA was DNase-treated and reverse transcribed with TCR constant-region primers, mostly using SuperScript III.

This clonotype showed up many times. No antigen is known for it. No quality values exist for individual bases; no much larger clone is one base distant. Libraries were prepared through UMI-ligation and nested PCR. To cover both TRBC1 and TRBC2, the beta constant-region primer consisted of an equimolar mix of two oligonucleotides. The ligated cDNA went through four rounds of PCR with nested alpha and beta constant-region primers together with the SP2 primer. A single-stranded oligonucleotide carrying the SP2 primer and a 12-nucleotide UMI was ligated to the 3' end of the cDNA by T4 RNA ligase 1. Incubation of the ligation reaction lasted 20-24 hours at 16 degrees C. PCR2 was usually performed as a SYBR Green qPCR and halted at a preset threshold so that over-amplification would not occur. Every purification after the first one was done using Agencourt AMPure XP magnetic beads. Library quantification was done by Qubit, followed by a TapeStation check on which the main peak was expected at around 650 bp. Pooled libraries were sequenced on an Illumina MiSeq using v2 2x251 paired-end kits, and typically roughly 0.85-2.2 million reads were obtained per sample. Each sample was pooled at about 4.3 nM, and roughly 5-7% PhiX was included to help cluster recognition. As for how the authors treated the data: V and J genes were assigned to Demultiplexor-processed FASTQ reads by Decombinator through tag matching, with a single base-pair mismatch being allowed. Collapsinator relied on UMIs to fix sequencing errors as well as frequency errors caused by PCR heterogeneity. CDR3Translator translated TCRs and extracted CDR3s from the conserved cysteine to the FGXG phenylalanine, flagging non-productive sequences. Gini, Shannon entropy and inverse Simpson indices were calculated on repertoires subsampled to equal numbers of UMI-defined TCRs. Within the linear range, a power law was fitted by maximum likelihood to the distributions of clonotype abundance. When run on a single naive CD8 sample, MIGEC and the pipeline yielded similar UMI counts, similar unique TCR numbers and similar clonal distributions. One analysis removed from the naive repertoire any naive TCRs that were also found in any memory subset from the same donor. A set of several thousand CMV-associated CDR3 sequences, compiled from VDJdb and a published dataset, was used to search the repertoires. TCRdb passed the public sequencing reads through fastp at Q25 and MiXCR, retaining productive beta sequences. Rows merge per CDR3 protein into single entries with the most common DNA and genes. What appears here as the V and J calls and clone size reflects TCRdb's work, not the paper's. A total of 120,000 to 150,000 distinct CDR3 sequences appear in this sample, 22% of them only once. The top ten clonotypes cover 0.1% to 0.11% of the sample.

The study at large found these results: A few larger clonotypes were present in naive repertoires, particularly the CD8 repertoires, and these clonotypes were possibly memory cells re-expressing CD45RA. A power law was followed by TCR abundance, with an exponent that differed between naive and memory subsets but was consistent across the three individuals. RNA-based TCR counts may be influenced by expression changes linked to T cell activation and differentiation. The repertoire findings for the naive and memory subsets could not be validated against a ground truth because none was available. Clonotypes were defined as single alpha or beta chain sequences, not paired alpha/beta receptors. Following error correction, more than 95% of naive TCR sequences occurred only once, which made naive abundance distributions much steeper than those of memory subsets. In both CD4 and CD8 cells, the Gini index increased while Shannon and inverse Simpson diversity decreased from naive through CM, EM and EMRA.

From its cysteine to its phenylalanine, the CDR3 spans 15 amino acids. The DNA shown is the 45-base CDR3, in frame from base 1. Per the germline V gene, MNHNS is the CDR1 and SASEGT is the CDR2. V is cut by 7 bases and J by 5 bases, and the space between the germline ends is 20 bases. TCR alpha and beta chain libraries were amplified separately from the second PCR step onward. Donor CMV status was determined by IFNgamma production from CD4+ T cells after overnight stimulation of fresh PBMCs with CMV viral lysate. CD4 T cells were positively selected with Miltenyi beads, followed by positive selection of CD8 T cells from the CD4-negative fraction. Cells stained for CD3, CD4, CD8, CD45RA, CD27 and a live/dead dye were sorted on a BD Aria II into four subsets by CD45RA and CD27. A few healthy volunteers provided blood, and the blood of each volunteer was split into CD4 and CD8 T cells and then into four differentiation subsets. Roughly 0.11 L of peripheral blood was collected from each donor, and PBMC were isolated by Ficoll-Paque PLUS density-gradient centrifugation. Sorted cells were lysed in RLT buffer, and RNA was extracted with a Qiagen RNeasy kit and stored at -80°C.

Sequences were obtained from naive CD4+ T cells from blood. This sample's cell subset or site label indicates: naive T cells, CD45RA high CD27+. This TCR came from a human donor in good health. The rearrangement joined TRBV6-1 to TRBJ1-1, with TRBD1 tentatively as D gene (6 bases match). The CDR3 reads CASTWWGRGGTEAFF. The DNA sequence reads TGTGCCAGCACTTGGTGGGGCAGGGGAGGGACTGAAGCTTTCTTT.